The 13 T cell receptor beta chains listed next were all sequenced from one sample in a study of blood T cells in healthy people across ages. It was with a sample-barcoded 5' primer and a J-beta primer mix that a second PCR of roughly 6 to 12 cycles was run. TCRdb reprocessed the 5' RACE reads via MiXCR and lists one record per CDR3 protein. Of over 1,500,000 distinct CDR3 sequences listed, around 40% were seen once; the top ten hold around 23%. Sequencing used blood. The receptors originated from a human donor in good health.

At least ten counts were recorded for this clonotype. The CDR3 protein is CSVEDDRRNEKLFF. The CDR3 DNA sequence: TGCAGCGTTGAAGATGACAGGAGAAATGAAAAACTGTTTTTT. V and J are TRBV29-1 and TRBJ1-4; tentative D call: TRBD1 (6 bases). Trimming shortened V by 0 bases and J by 5 bases, and 10 bases separated the two germline ends. The CDR3 runs to 14 residues. From germline, CDR1 is SQVTM and CDR2 ANQGSEA.

The V gene is TRBV5-1, the J gene TRBJ1-1; D possibly corresponds to TRBD1 (5 bases). Germline CDR1 SGHRS, CDR2 YFSETQ. V lost 4 bases and J lost 9, with 16 bases in between. The CDR3 is made up of 13 amino acids. CDR3 DNA: TGCGCCAGCAGCCTCACAGGTAGCGTTAAAGCTTTCTTT. Protein: CASSLTGSVKAFF.

This chain uses TRBV3-1 with TRBJ1-2, with 11 positions matching TRBD1. The germline gives CDR1 LGHDT, CDR2 YNNKEL (reference sequence). CDR3 length equals 17 residues. Germline trimming cut 1 base from V and 3 bases from J; bases unmatched to any gene: 7. The CDR3 is CASSQADRGHRDYGYTF. CDR3 bases: TGTGCCAGCAGCCAAGCGGACAGGGGGCATCGTGACTATGGCTACACCTTC.

This clonotype has at least ten counts. The rearrangement joins TRBV7-2 to TRBJ1-2, with D unresolved. Trimming took off 1 base at V and 5 bases at J, with 8 bases between the two ends. This CDR3 comprises 13 residues. CDR1 and CDR2 from the germline V gene are SGHTA and FQGNSA. The CDR3 bases are TGTGCCAGCAGCTTAGGGATCGGTTATGGCTACACCTTC. This encodes CASSLGIGYGYTF.

The chain is built from TRBV5-6 and TRBJ2-7; TRBD1 is a possible D gene (6 bases). The CDR3 has 18 amino acids. Germline V gene data show CDR1 as SGHDT and CDR2 as YYEEEE. V shed 1 base and J shed 2 bases, with 22 bases lying between them. The CDR3 DNA follows: TGTGCCAGCAGCTTGACCAACAGGACAGACTACCCCACCTACGAGCAGTACTTC. Translated: CASSLTNRTDYPTYEQYF.

V is TRBV7-2 and J is TRBJ1-5, with D tentatively TRBD1 (6 bases). V lost 3 bases, J lost 7 bases, and 13 bases lay in between. Germline CDR1 SGHTA, CDR2 FQGNSA. This CDR3 contains 14 residues. CDR3 sequence reads: CASSFTGKEQPQHF. The CDR3 DNA reads as TGTGCCAGCAGCTTCACAGGGAAGGAACAGCCCCAGCATTTT.

This chain joins TRBV2 and TRBJ2-1, with 10 bases fitting TRBD1. Germline loops: CDR1 SNHLY, CDR2 FYNNEI. Trimming removed 4 bases from V and 7 bases from J; junction bases left unmatched: 7. This CDR3 is built from 15 residues. The CDR3 bases are TGTGCCAGCAGTGGCCGGACAGGGGGGTGGAATGAGCAGTTCTTC. Translating it yields CASSGRTGGWNEQFF.

V is TRBV12-3 or TRBV12-4 and J is TRBJ1-1; 7 nucleotides match TRBD1. V shed 6 bases, J shed 7 bases, and the junction held 8 bases outside the gene matches. CDR3 length: 13 residues. The CDR3 sequence is CASRTGGTDEAFF. The CDR3 DNA reads as TGTGCCAGCAGAACAGGAGGGACAGATGAAGCTTTCTTT.

The chain recombines TRBV6-1 with TRBJ2-3; D ambiguous. The CDR3 extends over 14 amino acids. Germline V gene sequence: CDR1 MNHNS, CDR2 SASEGT. Trimming removed 4 bases from V and 4 bases from J, with 12 bases in between. In DNA form, the CDR3 reads TGTGCCAGCAGTGCTGGCAGCACTGCAGATACGCAGTATTTT. The encoded protein is CASSAGSTADTQYF.

The CDR3 is CASSSDAKGEQYF. The CDR3 DNA reads TGCGCCAGCAGCTCCGATGCCAAAGGCGAGCAGTACTTC. This rearrangement joins TRBV5-1 to TRBJ2-7; D is ambiguous. Germline-derived CDR1 and CDR2 are SGHRS and YFSETQ. V lost 3 bases, J lost 6 bases, and 13 bases lay in between. CDR3 size: 13 residues.

This clonotype was seen more than once but under ten times. A much larger clone lies a single base off, so this may be a read error. This chain's CDR3 is CASSPGQGIHNEQFF. CDR3 in DNA: TGTGCCAGCAGCCCTGGACAGGGGATCCACAATGAGCAGTTCTTC. The genes are TRBV7-9 and TRBJ2-1; 9 bases agree with TRBD1. CDR1 and CDR2 from the germline V gene are SEHNR and FQNEAQ (reference sequence). The CDR3 is 15 residues long. With 5 bases clipped from V and 5 bases from J, the junction kept 7 bases outside the gene matches.

This clonotype has a handful of counts. The V call is TRBV5-1, the J call TRBJ2-6, with D perhaps matching TRBD2 (5 bases). Germline loops: CDR1 SGHRS, CDR2 YFSETQ. This CDR3 has 17 amino acids. V lost 4 bases and J lost 2, with 16 bases in between. The CDR3 coding sequence is TGCGCCAGCAGCCCCTTGGGGAGCGCGGCTGGGGCCAACGTCCTGACTTTC. Translation: CASSPLGSAAGANVLTF. Full variable domain (missing parts from reference TRBV5-1 and TRBJ2-6): KAGVTQTPRYLIKTRGQQVTLSCSPISGHRSVSWYQQTPGQGLQFLFEYFSETQRNKGNFPGRFSGRQFSNSRSEMNVSTLELGDSALYLCASSPLGSAAGANVLTFGAGSRLTVL.

Concerning this clonotype itself: Mismatch with germline at one junction end may stem from a read error. V usage is TRBV5-1 and J usage is TRBJ1-4; TRBD1 might be the D (5 bases). This CDR3 has 16 amino acids. CDR1 and CDR2 (germline): SGHRS, YFSETQ. The CDR3 loop reads CASSGSTGSSNEKRFF. DNA for the CDR3: TGCGCCAGCAGCGGATCTACAGGATCCAGTAATGAAAAACGGTTTTTT.